These 27 T cell receptor beta chains originate from one sample sequenced in a study of cytomegalovirus exposure and HLA in healthy donors. Amplification used 60 Vbeta primers and 13 Jbeta primers. The method was immunoSEQ multiplex PCR; TCRdb's version includes in-frame clones alone and lacks a portion of them. The profile covers around 150,000 clones, with roughly 78% appearing a single time and 2% to 2.5% taken by the ten largest. Input material: PBMCs. Receptors originate from a man aged 40-50 years in good health and CMV-seronegative.

Notes on this clone: Sequence at one end of the junction differs from germline and may be a read error. V gene TRBV7-7 combines with J gene TRBJ2-5; TRBD2 aligns across 9 bases. The CDR3 covers 15 residues. Germline V gene sequence: CDR1 SSHAT, CDR2 FNYEAQ (reference sequence). Here the CDR3 reads CASSLGTSPLETQYF. CDR3 in DNA: TGTGCTAGCAGCTTAGGGACTAGCCCATTAGAGACCCAGTACTTC.

This clone was found a few times. The chain recombines TRBV7-9 with TRBJ2-7; maybe TRBD1 (5 bases). V was pared by 3 bases and J by 0 bases, with 6 bases between. CDR1 and CDR2 (germline): SEHNR, FQNEAQ (reference sequence). CDR3 length: 13 amino acids. The DNA of the CDR3 is TGTGCCAGCAGCTTCGACAGCTCCTACGAGCAGTACTTC. This sequence encodes CASSFDSSYEQYF.

This sequence joins TRBV19 and TRBJ2-5; tentative D call: TRBD1 (7 bases). The CDR3 is made up of 16 amino acids. Per germline, CDR1 LNHDA and CDR2 SQIVND (reference sequence). V was clipped by 1 base and J by 6 bases, with 18 bases between them. The CDR3 region has the DNA TGTGCCAGTAGTATAGGCGTCGCGGGACAGCGAAAGACCCAGTACTTC. Translation gives CASSIGVAGQRKTQYF.

This clone was seen a handful of times. This rearrangement joins TRBV11-2 to TRBJ1-5, with D unresolved. Germline-derived CDR1 and CDR2 are SGHAT and FQNNGV. Trimming removed 5 bases at V and 3 bases at J, with 8 bases between. CDR3 length equals 13 residues. The CDR3 DNA reads TGTGCCAGCAGCGGCGGGATCAATCAGCCCCAGCATTTT. Its protein product is CASSGGINQPQHF.

The CDR3 DNA reads TGTGCCAGCAGCTTAGGGGAGTCTCCCGGTGAGCAGTTCTTC. Translating gives CASSLGESPGEQFF. This sequence joins TRBV7-9 and TRBJ2-1; TRBD2 might be the D (5 bases). V lost 1 base, J lost 9 bases, and 13 bases lay in between. This CDR3 region has 14 residues. Germline V gene data show CDR1 as SEHNR and CDR2 as FQNEAQ (reference sequence). The whole variable domain, filled in from reference TRBV7-9 and TRBJ2-1, reads DTGVSQNPRHKITKRGQNVTFRCDPISEHNRLYWYRQTLGQGPEFLTYFQNEAQLEKSRLLSDRFSAERPKGSFSTLEIQRTEQGDSAMYLCASSLGESPGEQFFGPGTRLTVL.

V usage is TRBV6-1 and J usage is TRBJ2-1; D perhaps matches TRBD2 (5 bases). Trimming took 8 bases from V and 3 from J, leaving 11 bases between them. CDR3 length: 13 amino acids. Germline V lookup: CDR1 MNHNS, CDR2 SASEGT. The CDR3 nucleotides read TGTGCCAGCGAGGGAGAAGGCTACAATGAGCAGTTCTTC. Its protein is CASEGEGYNEQFF.

CDR3 DNA sequence: TGTGCCAGCAGCTTACCAGGGTCCCCCTACAATGAGCAGTTCTTC. Translated, it gives CASSLPGSPYNEQFF. This chain joins TRBV7-9 and TRBJ2-1; the D gene is possibly TRBD1 (5 bases). This CDR3 contains 15 residues. Deletions cut 2 bases from V and 2 bases from J, with 10 bases between. Germline assignment: CDR1 SEHNR and CDR2 FQNEAQ (reference sequence).

This sequence joins TRBV12-2 and TRBJ2-2; the D call of TRBD1 is as the table states it, not checked on the DNA. TRBV12-2 is recorded as a pseudogene. The CDR3 is made up of 16 amino acids. CDR3 coding DNA: TGTGCAAGTCGCTTAGGGACAGGGGGCCACACCGGGGAGCTGTTTTTT. This translates into CASRLGTGGHTGELFF.

The rearrangement joins TRBV13 to TRBJ2-7, with 10 positions matching TRBD2. The CDR3 runs to 14 residues. Germline CDR1 and CDR2: PRHDT and FYEKMQ (reference sequence). J gave up 1 base and V 4 bases, and 1 base lay outside the gene matches. The CDR3 is CASSSSGSSYEQYF. CDR3 coding DNA: TGTGCCAGCAGCTCTAGCGGGAGTTCCTACGAGCAGTACTTC.

This clone was seen just once. The gene calls are TRBV7-9 and TRBJ2-7; 12 bases agree with TRBD2. Trimming took 3 bases from V and 7 from J; bases not matched to a gene: 7. This CDR3 contains 15 residues. Looked up from germline, CDR1 is SEHNR and CDR2 is FQNEAQ (reference sequence). CDR3 sequence: CASSFSTSGSGEQYF. CDR3 in DNA: TGTGCCAGCAGCTTTTCGACTAGCGGGAGTGGGGAGCAGTACTTC.

This chain uses TRBV5-1 with TRBJ2-3, with a weak D call TRBD2 (6 bases). The CDR3 is 16 amino acids. Germline V gene sequence: CDR1 SGHRS, CDR2 YFSETQ. Trimming left V 3 bases short and J 2 bases short, with 16 bases between. CDR3 in DNA: TGCGCCAGCAGCTCGACTAGGGCGGAGAACACAGATACGCAGTATTTT. It translates to CASSSTRAENTDTQYF.

This clone has just a few counts. The chain is built from TRBV21-1 and TRBJ1-4. TRBV21-1 is assigned pseudogene status. This CDR3 has 14 residues. CDR3 sequence (DNA): TGTGCCAGCACTCTGGGACGGCTAGCGGAAAAACTGTTTTTT. Its protein is CASTLGRLAEKLFF.

The chain recombines TRBV18 with TRBJ2-1; 12 positions match TRBD1. The CDR3 consists of 15 residues. Losses at the gene ends were 6 bases for V and 3 bases for J; bases not matched to a gene: 3. The germline V gene has CDR1 KGHSH and CDR2 LQKENI. CDR3 in amino acids: CASSGTGGFYNEQFF. The CDR3 DNA sequence: TGTGCCAGCTCTGGGACAGGGGGCTTCTACAATGAGCAGTTCTTC.

This chain links TRBV29-1 with TRBJ2-7; D may be TRBD1 (5 bases). This CDR3 is built from 14 residues. Germline loops: CDR1 SQVTM, CDR2 ANQGSEA. Trimming pared 3 bases from V and 0 bases from J, leaving 12 bases between. The CDR3 region is CSVESQGPSYEQYF. The CDR3 DNA is TGCAGCGTTGAGTCCCAGGGCCCCTCCTACGAGCAGTACTTC.

The J gene is TRBJ2-1, the V gene TRBV7-2; TRBD2 aligns across 12 bases. V was pared by 5 bases and J by 9 bases, with 8 bases of the junction left unmatched. This CDR3 has 15 amino acids. In germline, CDR1 is SGHTA, CDR2 FQGNSA. In nucleotides, the CDR3 is TGTGCCAGCAGCCGTCCTAGCGGGAGGGCCCGTGAGCAGTTCTTC. Amino acid sequence: CASSRPSGRAREQFF.

The chain recombines TRBV7-2 with TRBJ2-1; 13 nucleotides line up with TRBD2. Per the germline V gene, CDR1 is SGHTA and CDR2 is FQGNSA. J gave up 6 bases and V 1 base, and 3 bases lay outside the gene matches. CDR3 length equals 16 residues. CDR3 residues: CASSLVGLAGTNEQFF. CDR3 bases: TGTGCCAGCAGCTTAGTGGGACTAGCGGGAACCAATGAGCAGTTCTTC.

The V call is TRBV5-4, the J call TRBJ2-3; D remains ambiguous. Germline values: CDR1 SGHNT, CDR2 YYREEE (reference sequence). The CDR3 contains 15 residues. V lost 4 bases and J lost 0, with 12 bases in between. The DNA of the CDR3 is TGTGCCAGCAGCACACGAATGACTAGCACAGATACGCAGTATTTT. Its protein product is CASSTRMTSTDTQYF.

This clone was observed a handful of times. The rearrangement links TRBV5-4 to TRBJ1-2, with 7 nucleotides matching TRBD1. Losses at the gene ends were 5 bases for V and 4 bases for J; bases not matched to a gene: 8. Germline V gene data show CDR1 as SGHNT and CDR2 as YYREEE (reference sequence). The CDR3 loop spans 14 amino acids. The CDR3 region has the DNA TGTGCCAGCAGAATAAAGGGGGCTAGCTATGGCTACACCTTC. It encodes CASRIKGASYGYTF.

The chain has TRBV28 and TRBJ2-1, with TRBD2 identical over 9 bases. Germline CDR1 and CDR2: MDHEN and SYDVKM. The CDR3 is 17 amino acids. The junction had 16 bases not matched to a gene; V was cut back by 6 bases and J by 7 bases. The CDR3 reads CASSSDFRREGSNEQFF. The CDR3 nucleotides read TGTGCCAGCAGCTCAGATTTTCGGCGGGAGGGTAGTAATGAGCAGTTCTTC.

The V gene is TRBV19, the J gene TRBJ2-3; D remains ambiguous. The V gene's germline CDR1 is LNHDA and CDR2 SQIVND (reference sequence). The CDR3 spans 12 residues. V was trimmed by 10 bases and J by 4 bases, leaving 12 bases between them. The CDR3 sequence: CATEAKADTQYF. The CDR3 DNA follows: TGTGCCACCGAGGCTAAGGCAGATACGCAGTATTTT.

V is TRBV5-5 and J is TRBJ2-1, with 11 nucleotides matching TRBD2. Germline values: CDR1 SGHKS, CDR2 YYEKEE (reference sequence). The J segment lost 9 bases and the V segment lost 3 bases, leaving 11 bases of the junction unmatched. CDR3 length: 16 residues. The CDR3 coding sequence is TGTGCCAGCAGCTCGATGACTAGCGGGATCTCGGGTGAGCAGTTCTTC. It is translated as CASSSMTSGISGEQFF.

The chain employs TRBV7-2 and TRBJ2-5, with D possibly matching TRBD2 (5 bases). V was trimmed by 7 bases and J by 3 bases, leaving 12 bases between them. This CDR3 is 13 amino acids long. Germline V gene lookup returns CDR1 SGHTA and CDR2 FQGNSA. The CDR3 DNA reads as TGTGCCAGCACGGGAACTAGGGAAGAGACCCAGTACTTC. Translated: CASTGTREETQYF.

This clone is a singleton in its sample. The chain combines TRBV5-1 with TRBJ2-2; 8 positions match TRBD2. This CDR3 region has 17 residues. CDR1 SGHRS and CDR2 YFSETQ come from the germline V gene. The J segment lost 4 bases and the V segment lost 5 bases, leaving 13 bases of the junction unmatched. Here the CDR3 reads CASSPYLGSGVTGELFF. CDR3 bases: TGCGCCAGCAGTCCCTATTTAGGTAGCGGGGTCACCGGGGAGCTGTTTTTT.

V gene TRBV7-2 combines with J gene TRBJ2-5, with D uncertain. The better agreement between TRBJ2-7 and the DNA end casts doubt on the J call. Germline V gives CDR1 SGHTA, CDR2 FQGNSA. The CDR3 spans 15 residues. CDR3 nucleotide sequence: TGTGCCAGCAGCTTAGCGGTAACGGTCATCTACGAGCAGTACTTC. Translated, it gives CASSLAVTVIYEQYF.

The chain joins TRBV5-1 to TRBJ2-7; D remains ambiguous. Trimming pared 4 bases from V and 5 bases from J, leaving 7 bases between. The CDR3 consists of 11 residues. In germline, CDR1 is SGHRS, CDR2 YFSETQ. As DNA, the CDR3 is TGCGCCAGCAGCAGAGGAAACGAGCAGTACTTC. Amino acids: CASSRGNEQYF.

The V gene is TRBV18, the J gene TRBJ2-1; TRBD1 aligns across 8 bases. Germline CDR1 and CDR2: KGHSH and LQKENI. Germline trimming cut 1 base from V and 0 bases from J; bases unmatched to any gene: 8. The CDR3 runs 18 residues. This CDR3 is CASSPLGQGASSYNEQFF. CDR3 nucleotides: TGTGCCAGCTCACCACTCGGACAGGGCGCTAGCTCCTACAATGAGCAGTTCTTC.

The chain is built from TRBV27 and TRBJ2-1; 7 positions agree with TRBD2. The CDR3 sequence is 17 residues long. Germline CDR1 MNHEY, CDR2 SMNVEV (reference sequence). Germline trimming cut 3 bases from V and 5 bases from J; bases unmatched to any gene: 13. The CDR3 reads CASSFKSLAVRHNEQFF. For the CDR3, the DNA is TGTGCCAGCAGTTTTAAGTCGCTAGCGGTAAGACACAATGAGCAGTTCTTC.